This T cell receptor (beta chain) was observed in a study of blood T cell repertoires in COVID-19. Study summary: COVID-19 samples, acute and convalescent, were from the United States, Italy and Spain. The cDNA or gDNA used as material had been derived from T cells, B-cell-depleted T cells, or PBMCs.

Authors' data handling: For nucleated cells, counts were estimated from reference gene primer amplification. This table comes from immunoSEQ multiplex PCR, and its TCRdb copy is limited to in-frame clones, with some not included. From that table come the V and J calls and clone size; the DNA was used to work out D and trimming. Altogether around 300,000 clones are present, 70% to 90% being singletons, with the ten largest covering about 3%. The V gene's germline CDR1 is GTSNPN and CDR2 SVGIG (reference sequence). The length of the CDR3 is 14 residues. Trimming left V 3 bases short and J 3 bases short, with 15 bases between.

The TCR was taken from a woman in her 30s with active or convalescent COVID-19. Source material: peripheral blood. This chain links TRBV30 with TRBJ2-7, with a possible D match to TRBD2 (6 bases). This chain's CDR3 is CAWRQNGLIYEQYF. CDR3 DNA: TGTGCCTGGAGGCAAAACGGACTAATCTACGAGCAGTACTTC.